The 14 T cell receptor beta chains in this list originate from one sample, sequenced in a study of OX40 agonist ivuxolimab in advanced cancers. The library was generated by the immunoSEQ multiplex PCR assay. The immuneACCESS repertoire file appears here via TCRdb, limited to in-frame rearrangements. These files lack a portion of the clones; in checked studies, under half of the deficit traces to unresolved V genes, and the cause of the others is not known. This sample lists tens of thousands of clones; 80% to 95% were detected once. Around 0.7% of the sample is in the top ten clones. The sample was CD4+ or CD8+ T cells sorted from blood, taken in a trial of the OX40 agonist ivuxolimab. The receptors here all came from an adult with an advanced solid tumor such as melanoma, head and neck, liver or kidney cancer.

The chain is built from TRBV10-3 and TRBJ1-3; D unclear. Germline values: CDR1 ENHRY, CDR2 SYGVKD. The CDR3 sequence is 13 residues long. V lost 8 bases and J 7 bases, leaving 15 bases between the germline ends. The CDR3 sequence is CAISGVEGNTIYF. The DNA for the CDR3 is TGTGCCATCTCTGGCGTCGAAGGGAACACCATATATTTT.

This rearrangement joins TRBV5-4 to TRBJ1-1; D remains unclear. V lost 2 bases and J 7 bases, leaving 6 bases between the germline ends. Germline lookup yields CDR1 SGHNT and CDR2 YYREEE (reference sequence). There are 11 residues in the CDR3. The CDR3, as DNA: TGTGCCAGCAGCTTCGCAAATGAAGCTTTCTTT. Translating gives CASSFANEAFF.

This chain joins TRBV5-4 and TRBJ2-1; D uncertain. CDR3 length: 14 amino acids. Germline loops: CDR1 SGHNT, CDR2 YYREEE (reference sequence). Trimming took off 4 bases at V and 8 bases at J, with 16 bases between the two ends. The CDR3 region is CASSPMVSPYEQFF. Written as DNA, the CDR3 is TGTGCCAGCAGCCCTATGGTTAGCCCCTATGAGCAGTTCTTC.

The chain joins TRBV11-3 to TRBJ2-3; D call uncertain. The V end lost 3 bases, the J end lost 5 bases, and 9 bases lay between the germline ends. This CDR3 is 13 amino acids long. Germline assignment: CDR1 SGHNT and CDR2 YENEEA. The CDR3 protein is CASSFFGQDTQYF. In DNA form, the CDR3 reads TGTGCCAGCAGCTTTTTTGGGCAAGATACGCAGTATTTT.

CDR3 DNA: TGTGCCATCAGTCAAAGCAGTTTACAAGAGACCCAGTACTTC. It encodes CAISQSSLQETQYF. The chain couples TRBV10-3 to TRBJ2-5; no definite D call. Germline CDR1 ENHRY, CDR2 SYGVKD. The CDR3 extends over 14 amino acids. Trimming removed 5 bases from V and 2 bases from J, with 12 bases in between.

The V and J genes are TRBV10-1 and TRBJ2-1, with D hard to call. The V and J ends lost 0 bases and 4 bases respectively, with 4 bases between them. Germline loops: CDR1 WNHNN, CDR2 SYGVQD (reference sequence). CDR3 size: 13 residues. The CDR3: CASSESSYNEQFF. The CDR3 DNA sequence: TGCGCCAGCAGTGAGTCCTCTTACAATGAGCAGTTCTTC.

The chain is built from TRBV11-3 and TRBJ2-2; the match to TRBD1 covers 9 bases. The CDR3 loop spans 16 amino acids. Germline assignment: CDR1 SGHNT and CDR2 YENEEA. With V trimmed by 3 bases and J by 4 bases, 6 bases remained unmatched. The CDR3 loop reads CASSFGGQGGTGELFF. In DNA form, the CDR3 reads TGTGCCAGCAGCTTTGGGGGACAGGGAGGCACCGGGGAGCTGTTTTTT.

This chain connects TRBV10-3 to TRBJ1-2; maybe TRBD1 (6 bases). In germline, CDR1 is ENHRY, CDR2 SYGVKD. This CDR3 has 14 amino acids. V gave up 7 bases and J gave up 4 bases, with 16 bases separating them. The CDR3 sequence is CAITQDSLGYGYTF. In nucleotides, the CDR3 is TGTGCCATCACCCAGGACAGCCTTGGCTATGGCTACACCTTC.

The chain combines TRBV6-5 with TRBJ1-1, with D maybe TRBD1 (6 bases). Germline-derived CDR1 and CDR2 are MNHEY and SVGAGI. The CDR3 sequence is 15 residues long. The V end lost 0 bases, the J end lost 1 base, and 9 bases lay between the germline ends. The CDR3 is CASSYSAGENTEAFF. Here the CDR3 DNA reads TGTGCCAGCAGTTACTCTGCAGGGGAGAACACTGAAGCTTTCTTT.

The rearrangement joins TRBV14 to TRBJ2-7, with D unclear. Trimming cost V 1 base and J 4 bases, with 5 bases left between them. This CDR3 is built from 12 residues. The germline gives CDR1 SGHDN, CDR2 FVKESK. The CDR3, as DNA: TGTGCCAGCAGCCAAGTCGGGTACGAGCAGTACTTC. Translation: CASSQVGYEQYF. Variable domain in full (rest from reference TRBV14 and TRBJ2-7): EAGVTQFPSHSVIEKGQTVTLRCDPISGHDNLYWYRRVMGKEIKFLLHFVKESKQDESGMPNNRFLAERTGGTYSTLKVQPAELEDSGVYFCASSQVGYEQYFGPGTRLTVT.

The chain is built from TRBV30 and TRBJ2-7; 12 bases line up with TRBD2. Trimming took 3 bases from V and 7 from J; bases not matched to a gene: 13. Germline lookup yields CDR1 GTSNPN and CDR2 SVGIG (reference sequence). The CDR3 runs 16 residues. CDR3: CAWSVRTSGVAREQYF. CDR3 coding DNA: TGTGCCTGGAGCGTCCGGACTAGCGGGGTTGCGAGAGAGCAGTACTTC.

The count of this clone is one. The chain joins TRBV6-1 to TRBJ2-7; 11 bases align to TRBD2. Germline CDR1 is MNHNS and CDR2 is SASEGT. The CDR3 spans 13 residues. V shed 6 bases and J 5 bases; nucleotides not matched to a gene: 3. CDR3: CASRTSGENEQYF. DNA for the CDR3: TGTGCCAGCAGGACTAGCGGGGAAAACGAGCAGTACTTC.

The chain has TRBV18 and TRBJ2-1, with 8 bases identical to TRBD2. Per germline, CDR1 KGHSH and CDR2 LQKENI. The junction had 7 bases not matched to a gene; V was cut back by 3 bases and J by 0 bases. This CDR3 is 17 amino acids long. The CDR3 coding sequence is TGTGCCAGCTCACCCGCTAGCGGGTTTTCCTCCTACAATGAGCAGTTCTTC. Its translation is CASSPASGFSSYNEQFF.

Remarks on this clone: One junction end disagrees with the germline gene, perhaps due to a read error. This chain joins TRBV7-7 and TRBJ2-5; either TRBD1 or TRBD2 may fit D (5 bases each). From germline, CDR1 is SSHAT and CDR2 FNYEAQ (reference sequence). This CDR3 region has 14 residues. CDR3 sequence (DNA): TGTGCTAGCAGCTTGGACATCGGGGCAGAGACCCAGTACTTC. This translates into CASSLDIGAETQYF. The full variable domain, rest sourced from reference TRBV7-7 and TRBJ2-5, is GAGVSQSPRYKVTKRGQDVTLRCDPISSHATLYWYQQALGQGPEFLTYFNYEAQPDKSGLPSDRFSAERPEGSISTLTIQRTEQRDSAMYRCASSLDIGAETQYFGPGTRLLVL.